This T cell receptor (beta chain) comes out of a study of blood T cell repertoires in COVID-19. Study-level information: Samples came from the United States, Italy and Spain, spanning acute and convalescent COVID-19. PBMCs, B-cell-depleted T cells, or T cells provided the cDNA or gDNA that made up the material.

This clone came up once. In the source study's methods: Amplified reference gene primers provided the basis for estimating nucleated cell counts. The repertoire was sequenced with immunoSEQ multiplex PCR; TCRdb's copy has only in-frame clones and lacks some. V, J and clone size reflect that table, while D and trimming were determined from the DNA. The sample holds about 270,000 clones; roughly 91% are singletons and the top ten take about 2%. The V end was cut by 3 bases, the J end by 9 bases, with 11 bases between. From germline, CDR1 is SGHNT and CDR2 YENEEA. CDR3 length: 12 amino acids. Specimen: PBMCs or T cells enriched from blood (not recorded which). The rearrangement links TRBV11-3 to TRBJ1-1, with D perhaps TRBD1 (6 bases). This clonotype originated in a woman between 35 and 50 years old with acute COVID-19. The CDR3: CASSLDSPKAFF. The CDR3 DNA follows: TGTGCCAGCAGCTTGGACAGTCCGAAAGCTTTCTTT. Using reference TRBV11-3 and TRBJ1-1 for the parts outside the CDR3, the full variable domain is EAGVVQSPRYKIIEKKQPVAFWCNPISGHNTLYWYLQNLGQGPELLIRYENEEAVDDSQLPKDRFSAERLKGVDSTLKIQPAELGDSAVYLCASSLDSPKAFFGQGTRLTVV.